This T cell receptor (beta chain) derives from a study of Ad26.COV2.S vaccination and SARS-CoV-2 variants. Study-wide background: Donor joined the COV1001 Ad26.COV2.S trial arm. Recipients of Ad26.COV2.S got it intramuscularly, once or twice 56 days apart.

V was shortened by 1 base and J by 6 bases, with 13 bases between the two germline ends. From germline, CDR1 is MNHNY and CDR2 SVGAGI (reference sequence). CDR3 length: 15 amino acids. Treatment in this sample: around 19 received Ad26.COV2.S at low or high dose, single or two shots; roughly five received placebo; per-sample allocation not given. Day 63 after the first injection of vaccine or placebo was the sampling time. A Boston adult aged 18-55 years was the donor. Sequencing used immunoSEQ multiplex PCR; TCRdb keeps in-frame clones, though not all of them. The profile shows more than 350,000 clones, more than 80% of them singletons.

The receptor was isolated from a person between 18 and 65 years old who received the Ad26.COV2.S COVID-19 vaccine or a placebo. The chain combines TRBV6-6 with TRBJ1-5; no reliable D call. Material: peripheral blood, obtained in a trial of Ad26.COV2.S vaccine versus placebo. The CDR3 DNA is TGTGCCAGCAGTTACTTCATCGAAGTCTCTCAGCCCCAGCATTTT. It codes for CASSYFIEVSQPQHF.